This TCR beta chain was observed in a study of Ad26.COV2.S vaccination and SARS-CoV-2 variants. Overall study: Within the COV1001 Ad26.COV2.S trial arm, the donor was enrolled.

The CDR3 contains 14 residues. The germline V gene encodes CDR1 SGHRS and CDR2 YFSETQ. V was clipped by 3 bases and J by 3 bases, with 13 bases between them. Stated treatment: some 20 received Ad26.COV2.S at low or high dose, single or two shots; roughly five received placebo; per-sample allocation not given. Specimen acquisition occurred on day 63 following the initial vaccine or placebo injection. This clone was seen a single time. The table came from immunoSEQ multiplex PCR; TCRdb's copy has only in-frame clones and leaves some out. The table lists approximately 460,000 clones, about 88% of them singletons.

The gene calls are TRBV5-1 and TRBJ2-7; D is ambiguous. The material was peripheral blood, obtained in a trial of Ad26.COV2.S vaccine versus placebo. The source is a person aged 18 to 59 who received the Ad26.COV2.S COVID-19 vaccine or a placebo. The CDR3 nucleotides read TGCGCCAGCAGCTCTACCCTTGCCCACTACGAGCAGTACTTC. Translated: CASSSTLAHYEQYF. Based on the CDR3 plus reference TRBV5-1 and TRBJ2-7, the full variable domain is KAGVTQTPRYLIKTRGQQVTLSCSPISGHRSVSWYQQTPGQGLQFLFEYFSETQRNKGNFPGRFSGRQFSNSRSEMNVSTLELGDSALYLCASSSTLAHYEQYFGPGTRLTVT.